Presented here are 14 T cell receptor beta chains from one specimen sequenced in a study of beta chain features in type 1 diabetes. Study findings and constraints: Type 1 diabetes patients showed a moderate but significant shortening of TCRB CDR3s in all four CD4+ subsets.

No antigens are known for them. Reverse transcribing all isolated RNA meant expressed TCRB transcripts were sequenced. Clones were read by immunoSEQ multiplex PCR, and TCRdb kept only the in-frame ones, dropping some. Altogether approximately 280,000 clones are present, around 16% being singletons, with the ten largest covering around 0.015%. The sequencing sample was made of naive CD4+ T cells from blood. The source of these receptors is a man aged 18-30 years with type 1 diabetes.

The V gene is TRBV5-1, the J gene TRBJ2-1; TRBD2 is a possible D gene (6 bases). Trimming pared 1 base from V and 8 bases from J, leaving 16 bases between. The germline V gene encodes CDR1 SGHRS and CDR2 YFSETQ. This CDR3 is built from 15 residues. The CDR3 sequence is CASSLFSGVIYEQFF. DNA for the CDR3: TGCGCCAGCAGCTTGTTCTCGGGGGTAATTTATGAGCAGTTCTTC. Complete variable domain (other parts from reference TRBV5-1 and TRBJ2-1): KAGVTQTPRYLIKTRGQQVTLSCSPISGHRSVSWYQQTPGQGLQFLFEYFSETQRNKGNFPGRFSGRQFSNSRSEMNVSTLELGDSALYLCASSLFSGVIYEQFFGPGTRLTVL.

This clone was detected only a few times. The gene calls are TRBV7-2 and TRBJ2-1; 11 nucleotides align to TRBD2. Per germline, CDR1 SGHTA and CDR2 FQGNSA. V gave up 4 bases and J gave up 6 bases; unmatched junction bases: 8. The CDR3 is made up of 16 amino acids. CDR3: CASSSPSSGGINEQFF. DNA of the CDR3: TGTGCCAGCAGCTCTCCCTCTAGCGGGGGGATCAATGAGCAGTTCTTC.

CDR3 bases: TGTGCCAGCAGCCAGAACAGAAAAGAGACCCAGTACTTC. It specifies CASSQNRKETQYF. The chain links TRBV14 to TRBJ2-5; D is uncertain. Germline V gene sequence: CDR1 SGHDN, CDR2 FVKESK. The CDR3 runs 13 residues. V lost 3 bases and J 3 bases, leaving 8 bases between the germline ends.

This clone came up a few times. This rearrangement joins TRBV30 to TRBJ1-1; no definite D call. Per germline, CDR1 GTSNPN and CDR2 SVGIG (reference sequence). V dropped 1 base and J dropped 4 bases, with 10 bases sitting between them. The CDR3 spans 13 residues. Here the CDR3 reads CAWSGFPGTEAFF. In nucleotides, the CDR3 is TGTGCCTGGAGTGGGTTCCCGGGCACTGAAGCTTTCTTT.

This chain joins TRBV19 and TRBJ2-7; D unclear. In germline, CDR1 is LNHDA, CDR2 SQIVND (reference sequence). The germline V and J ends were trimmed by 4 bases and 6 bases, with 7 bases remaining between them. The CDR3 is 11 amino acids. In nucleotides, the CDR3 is TGTGCCAGTAGTAACCGGTTCGAGCAGTACTTC. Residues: CASSNRFEQYF.

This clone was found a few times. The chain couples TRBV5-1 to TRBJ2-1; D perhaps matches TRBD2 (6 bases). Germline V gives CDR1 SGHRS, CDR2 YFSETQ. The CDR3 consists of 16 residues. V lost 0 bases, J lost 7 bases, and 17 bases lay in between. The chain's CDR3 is CASSLALDGSGNEQFF. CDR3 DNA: TGCGCCAGCAGCTTGGCCTTAGATGGTAGCGGTAATGAGCAGTTCTTC. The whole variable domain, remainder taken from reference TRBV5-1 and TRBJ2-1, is KAGVTQTPRYLIKTRGQQVTLSCSPISGHRSVSWYQQTPGQGLQFLFEYFSETQRNKGNFPGRFSGRQFSNSRSEMNVSTLELGDSALYLCASSLALDGSGNEQFFGPGTRLTVL.

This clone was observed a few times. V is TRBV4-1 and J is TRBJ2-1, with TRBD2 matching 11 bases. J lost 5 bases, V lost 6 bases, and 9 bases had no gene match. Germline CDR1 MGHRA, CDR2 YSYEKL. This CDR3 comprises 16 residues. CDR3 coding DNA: TGCGCCAGCAGAAGGTCCGAGGGACTAGCGGACAATGAGCAGTTCTTC. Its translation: CASRRSEGLADNEQFF.

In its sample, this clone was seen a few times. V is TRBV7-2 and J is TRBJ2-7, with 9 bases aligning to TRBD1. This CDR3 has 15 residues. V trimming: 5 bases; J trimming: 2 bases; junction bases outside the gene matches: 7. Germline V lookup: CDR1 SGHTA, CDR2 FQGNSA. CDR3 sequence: CASSSRRDRAYEQYF. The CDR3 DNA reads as TGTGCCAGCAGCAGTCGAAGGGACAGGGCCTACGAGCAGTACTTC.

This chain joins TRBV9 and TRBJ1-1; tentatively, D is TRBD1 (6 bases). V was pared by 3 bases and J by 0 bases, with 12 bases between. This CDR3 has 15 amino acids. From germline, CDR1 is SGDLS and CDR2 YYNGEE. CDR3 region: CASSATGQLNTEAFF. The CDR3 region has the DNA TGTGCCAGCAGCGCAACGGGACAATTGAACACTGAAGCTTTCTTT.

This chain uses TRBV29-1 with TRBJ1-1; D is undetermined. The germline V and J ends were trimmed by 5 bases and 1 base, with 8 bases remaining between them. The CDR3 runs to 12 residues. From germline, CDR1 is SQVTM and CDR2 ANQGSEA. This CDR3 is CSVSTGNTEAFF. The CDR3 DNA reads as TGCAGCGTTTCAACCGGGAACACTGAAGCTTTCTTT.

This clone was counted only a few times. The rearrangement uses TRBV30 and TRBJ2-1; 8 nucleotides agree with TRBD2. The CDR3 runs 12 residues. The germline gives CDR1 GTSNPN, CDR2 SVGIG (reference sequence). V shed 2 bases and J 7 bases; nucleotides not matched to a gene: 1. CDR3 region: CAWSTSGNEQFF. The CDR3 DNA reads TGTGCCTGGAGTACTAGCGGTAATGAGCAGTTCTTC. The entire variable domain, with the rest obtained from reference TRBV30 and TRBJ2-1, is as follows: SQTIHQWPATLVQPVGSPLSLECTVEGTSNPNLYWYRQAAGRGLQLLFYSVGIGQISSEVPQNLSASRPQDRQFILSSKKLLLSDSGFYLCAWSTSGNEQFFGPGTRLTVL.

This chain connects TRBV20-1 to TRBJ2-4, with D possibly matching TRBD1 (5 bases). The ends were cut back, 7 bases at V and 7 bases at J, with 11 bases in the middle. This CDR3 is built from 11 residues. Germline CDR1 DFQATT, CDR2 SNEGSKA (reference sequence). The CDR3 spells CSVQGVNIQYF. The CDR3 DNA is TGCAGTGTACAAGGGGTGAACATTCAGTACTTC.

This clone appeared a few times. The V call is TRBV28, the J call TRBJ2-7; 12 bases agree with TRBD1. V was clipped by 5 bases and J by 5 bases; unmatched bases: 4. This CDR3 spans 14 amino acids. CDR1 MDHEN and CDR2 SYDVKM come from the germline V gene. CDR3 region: CASSPGTGGHEQYF. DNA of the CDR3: TGTGCCAGCAGTCCAGGGACAGGGGGCCACGAGCAGTACTTC.

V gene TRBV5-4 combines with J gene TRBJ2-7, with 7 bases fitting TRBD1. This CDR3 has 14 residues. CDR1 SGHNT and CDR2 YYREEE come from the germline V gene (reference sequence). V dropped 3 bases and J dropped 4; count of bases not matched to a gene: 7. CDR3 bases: TGTGCCAGCAGCTCCAGTACAGGGGCATACGAGCAGTACTTC. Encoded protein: CASSSSTGAYEQYF.